Reported below is one T cell receptor (delta chain). There is no known antigen for this receptor. Base qualities are not provided; no much larger clone lies one nucleotide away. The library was obtained by RT-PCR. Data came from an Illumina MiSeq. TCRdb called clones afresh from the public reads with CATT; identical DNA rows were later merged. The table for this sample lists over a thousand delta-chain clones; less than 55% of them were counted only once. Roughly 32% of the sample is taken by the ten largest. The CDR3, from cysteine to phenylalanine, totals 18 residues. The entry retains the CDR3 DNA only, 54 bases that are in frame from base 1. Clipping removes 0 bases from V and 7 bases from J, with 17 as the unmatched junction base count. CDR1 and CDR2 were assigned from the germline V gene as GEAIGNYY and EKD. The source of the sample is a study of gamma-delta T cells after stem cell transplantation listed by TCRdb under 2016.

The chain uses TRDV2 and TRDJ1, with 9 junctional bases fitting TRDD3. This TCR derives from a human donor. It is not recorded whose cells these are; they may come from a transplant donor. The sequencing sample was made of gamma-delta T cells. For the CDR3, the sequence is CACDTVPAPGGIPGKLIF. The nucleotides are TGTGCCTGTGACACCGTTCCGGCCCCAGGGGGGATACCGGGTAAACTCATCTTT.